These T cell receptor beta chains were read from a single sample in a study of cytomegalovirus exposure and HLA in healthy donors. Generated by immunoSEQ multiplex PCR, the TCRdb table keeps only in-frame clones and is missing some. The sample carries roughly 80,000 clones, around 60% recorded once. Sequences were obtained from PBMCs. The receptors derive from a man under 40 in good health and CMV-seropositive. Both conserved end residues are part of each CDR3.

V,CDR3
TRBV15,CATSRVGQGGETQYF
TRBV18,CASSAVASGTGELFF
TRBV5-4,CASSLAGWLAQETQYF
TRBV7-9,CASSLGGPYGFF
TRBV6-1,CASSEQGVDGEFF
TRBV25-1,CASEGARYTEAFF
TRBV4-1,CASSPQGTGDYGYTF
TRBV7-2,CASSLGMYSGTEAFF
TRBV13,CASSLRSGRGNEQFF
TRBV4-1,CASSQDQGVNSPLHF
TRBV28,CASSIASGWRATSNEQYF
TRBV4-3,CASSQDMTSGAYEQYF
TRBV5-4,CASSGKQGEGQPQHF
TRBV5-6,CASSFLSYGGSGNTIYF
TRBV19,CASSRNPGGATNEKLFF
TRBV2,CASSGGTDPGYTF
TRBV11-1,CASSLAHTDRPNQPQHF
TRBV23-1,CASSPRILQETQYF
TRBV18,CASSETTGAEGNQPQHF
TRBV6-5,CASSYSQGKNIQYF
TRBV6-5,CASSYSIGSRGYTF
TRBV19,CASSFRVATNEKLFF
TRBV19,CASSILQGYGYTF
TRBV5-1,CASSRDREVYNSPLHF
TRBV4-1,CASSPRQGNDAFF
TRBV23-1,CASSLGAEAFF
TRBV10-3,CAIRRREDEQYF
TRBV7-2,CASSLIRIRDPTQYF
TRBV9,CASSISGGAGSPLHF
TRBV18,CASSPTGDEQYF
TRBV7-9,CASSLAGLGTSGSSEQFF
TRBV14,CASSGSSGLYQETQYF
TRBV7-2,CASSFDSTTPRMKQYF
TRBV4-3,CASSQSWQGDGYTF
TRBV14,CASSQGYGNTEAFF
TRBV4-3,CASSRAGTSFFLDEQFF
TRBV29-1,CSSRVGGRTEAFF
TRBV27,CASSPDRLAGTAGADTQYF
TRBV5-1,CASSLGEETQYF
TRBV28,CASSSGQQETQYF
TRBV4-2,CASSDTTGVGYTF
TRBV5-1,CASSFGLAGRYEQYF
TRBV25-1,CASSGGFGYTF
TRBV6-5,CATLDPSSYEQYF
TRBV6-6,CASRDRVSSNQPQHF
TRBV5-4,CASSAGTLNTGELFF
TRBV30,CAWRRLDLQQYF
TRBV27,CASSLVAGTGLTEAFF
TRBV7-8,CASSLASPRSGNTIYF
TRBV2,CASSDLGADTEAFF
TRBV5-1,CASGSDAAFSSGANVLTF
TRBV27,CASSLGTGSYEQYF